Below are 2 T cell receptor beta chains sequenced from a single sample in a study of T cell clonotyping in hematopoietic cell transplantation. The method was immunoSEQ multiplex PCR; TCRdb's version includes in-frame clones alone and lacks a portion of them. The sample has about 10,000 clones; 60% to 85% are singletons. Sequences were derived from PBMCs, sampled 30 days after allogeneic stem cell transplant. The source is a female patient aged 40-50 years who had an allogeneic stem cell transplant from a related donor, so T cells may come from the graft donor. Some clones in this sample may be carry-over from other donors' samples.

The chain is built from TRBV25-1 and TRBJ2-7; TRBD1 matches at 7 bases. The V gene end was trimmed by 6 bases and the J gene end by 0 bases; junction bases not matched to a gene: 2. CDR1 is MGHDK, CDR2 SYGVNS, per germline. The CDR3 spans 13 residues. The CDR3 bases are TGTGCCAGCAGCGGGACAGCCTCCTACGAGCAGTACTTC. It specifies CASSGTASYEQYF.

This clone was picked up a small number of times. The rearrangement links TRBV2 to TRBJ1-5, with D unresolved. The CDR3 totals 13 residues. With 7 bases removed from V and 4 bases from J, the gap between germline ends came to 11 bases. Germline-derived CDR1 and CDR2 are SNHLY and FYNNEI. In DNA form, the CDR3 reads TGTGCCAGCAACGGACGAGAGAATCAGCCCCAGCATTTT. The encoded protein is CASNGRENQPQHF.